A single sample gave rise to the 5 T cell receptor beta chains below, sequenced in a study of cytomegalovirus exposure and HLA in healthy donors. The primer mix had 60 Vbeta and 13 Jbeta primers. The data were produced by immunoSEQ multiplex PCR, yet TCRdb's version contains in-frame clones alone and is incomplete. This sample has over 100,000 clones, with approximately 65% found just once. The sample consisted of PBMCs. All receptors derive from a man between 18 and 29 years old in good health and CMV-seronegative.

This clone has a handful of counts. Germline is not matched at one junction end, which may reflect a read error. The CDR3 DNA reads TGTTCCAGCAGCTTCGGGGTCGGGGAGCTGTTTTTT. Translated, it gives CSSSFGVGELFF. The V gene is TRBV7-9, the J gene TRBJ2-2, with D perhaps TRBD2 (5 bases). Germline V gives CDR1 SEHNR, CDR2 FQNEAQ (reference sequence). This CDR3 comprises 12 residues. Full variable domain (rest looked up from reference TRBV7-9 and TRBJ2-2): DTGVSQNPRHKITKRGQNVTFRCDPISEHNRLYWYRQTLGQGPEFLTYFQNEAQLEKSRLLSDRFSAERPKGSFSTLEIQRTEQGDSAMYLCSSSFGVGELFFGEGSRLTVL.

V is TRBV5-1 and J is TRBJ2-7; D uncertain. Trimming left V 0 bases short and J 4 bases short, with 5 bases between. The germline V gene has CDR1 SGHRS and CDR2 YFSETQ. The CDR3 runs to 12 residues. The CDR3 here is CASSLGAYEQYF. DNA of the CDR3: TGCGCCAGCAGCTTGGGGGCTTACGAGCAGTACTTC.

This rearrangement joins TRBV30 to TRBJ2-1; 7 nucleotides match TRBD2. This CDR3 comprises 16 residues. V shed 1 base, J shed 9 bases, and the junction held 15 bases outside the gene matches. In germline, CDR1 is GTSNPN, CDR2 SVGIG (reference sequence). This CDR3 is CAWSAPGTGGSCEQFF. The DNA for the CDR3 is TGTGCCTGGAGTGCCCCGGGAACGGGAGGATCCTGTGAGCAGTTCTTC.

Concerning this clone itself: Other DNA sequences in this specimen translate into the identical CDR3. The chain carries TRBV11-2 and TRBJ1-4, with D unclear. This CDR3 contains 14 residues. The V gene lost 1 base and the J gene lost 14 bases, with 17 bases spanning the gap. Germline assignment: CDR1 SGHAT and CDR2 FQNNGV. As DNA, the CDR3 is TGTGCCAGCAGCTTAGTGACTGGAGGCGGAAAGCTGTTTTTT. It encodes CASSLVTGGGKLFF.

This clone came up a few times. This chain joins TRBV29-1 and TRBJ2-5, with D possibly TRBD2 on 6 matching bases. The J call could be wrong; TRBJ2-7 is a better fit for the DNA end. This CDR3 has 13 amino acids. Germline V gene sequence: CDR1 SQVTM, CDR2 ANQGSEA. The CDR3 sequence is CSVRGAAGYEQYF. In nucleotides, the CDR3 is TGCAGCGTCCGCGGGGCGGCAGGCTACGAGCAGTACTTC.